This TCR beta chain was found in a study of CD8+ T cells in alopecia areata (dated by TCRdb to the late 2010s). A note on the overall study: The treated patients, all with moderate-to-severe alopecia areata, were enrolled in an open-label pilot trial of oral tofacitinib given at 5 to 10 mg twice daily. Patients stayed on tofacitinib for 6 to 18 months and then had 6 months of follow-up off drug so that delayed response and recurrence could be assessed. High-throughput TCRbeta sequencing was used to examine T cell clonal expansion in alopecia areata in both the C3H/HeJ mouse model and human patients. On the human side, TCRbeta sequencing was run on scalp tissue and on sorted CD4+ and CD8+ peripheral blood T cells from healthy controls and from alopecia areata patients with either patchy or totalis/universalis disease. Biopsies were taken from tofacitinib-treated patients at baseline and again at 4 and 24 weeks into treatment, and several of those patients also had a later scalp biopsy. Scalp clonality was compared among normal scalp (n=4), patchy alopecia areata scalp (n=8), and alopecia totalis/universalis scalp (n=8). The RNA source kit depended on sample type: the PAXgene miRNA kit for fixed scalp, the miRNeasy kit for PBMCs, and the RNeasy kit for mouse skin. TCRbeta CDR3 regions were amplified by immunoSEQ multiplex PCR using 35 Vbeta forward and 13 Jbeta reverse primers. The research as a whole found: Unlike mouse skin, where gammadelta T cells dominate, normal human skin contains resident alphabeta T cells that get sequenced too, which complicates analysis of the scalp TCR repertoire. Compared with mice, TCR sequences shared between patients were less clear, possibly partly because of HLA diversity across the patient population. Higher clonality and more expanded CD8+ clones were observed in lesional scalp than in normal scalp, particularly in alopecia totalis/universalis, a finding suggestive of antigenic drive.

The library came from the immunoSEQ multiplex PCR assay. To provide template for TCR sequencing, every sample had RNA extracted and reverse transcribed into cDNA. First-strand cDNA was synthesized with SuperScript III using a 2:1 mix of oligo-dT and random hexamers. A synthetic immune receptor repertoire was used to gauge amplification bias, and whatever bias remained was removed computationally. The authors' analysis ran thus. Raw reads were preprocessed for error removal, and CDR3 was defined according to IMGT conventions as running from the conserved cysteine to phenylalanine. Clonality was calculated as 1 minus Shannon entropy normalized by log2 of the number of productive unique TCRs. CD4 or CD8 identity of scalp clones was inferred by cross-referencing scalp TCRbeta sequences with sorted blood CD4 and CD8 repertoires. TCRdb stores this immuneACCESS table with in-frame sequences only. Part of the clones is absent; in the studies checked, under half of the shortfall reflects unresolved V genes, and no reason is known for the rest. The D gene and trimming were derived from the DNA, and the V and J assignments and clone size from that table. The sample records 180,000 or so clones, more than 60% of which are singletons. About 1.5% of the sample belongs to the ten largest clones.

On this clone: Its antigen remains undetermined. No base qualities exist here, and no much larger clone lies one base off it.

The sample's time point label, in plain terms: baseline before oral tofacitinib. From alopecia areata patients, peripheral blood was collected along with lesional scalp punch biopsies. PBMCs were separated by density centrifugation and stained for CD3, CD4 and CD8, after which CD4+ and CD8+ T cells were sorted on a FACSAria. This TCR derives from a human donor with alopecia areata. This sample comprised CD4+ T cells sorted from blood, obtained at week 0.

For the CDR3, the sequence is CSARGLGMRQFF. Here is the DNA: TGCAGCGCCAGGGGGCTGGGTATGAGGCAGTTCTTC. The chain joins TRBV29-1 to TRBJ2-1, with 8 central nucleotides matching TRBD1. From V the trimming removes 7 bases and from J it removes 12 bases, while the gene matches leave 11 bases of the junction unaccounted for. CDR1 is given as SQVTM and CDR2 as ANQGSEA, both from the germline V gene. The CDR3 has 12 amino acids, counting the end cysteine and phenylalanine. Only the CDR3 DNA is retained, 36 bases long and in frame from the first base.